This entry is about one T cell receptor beta chain. This clone was recorded once. No cognate antigen has been identified for it. The record has no base qualities; no much larger clone is one base away. In total, 600 or so healthy bone marrow donors made up the cohort. Cohort members were all nominally healthy when sampled, although unrecorded immune exposures were likely present. The donor was CMV seronegative and was included in the group of over 300 seronegative cohort members. Every donor gave a peripheral blood sample, and the peripheral blood mononuclear cells from that sample were used for TCR beta sequencing. The Qiagen DNeasy Blood Extraction Kit was used to extract genomic DNA from the blood cell samples. The record originates from a study of cytomegalovirus exposure and HLA in healthy donors (dated by TCRdb to 2015 to 2018). With regard to the full study: An earlier analysis of around 600 of the donors reported roughly 270 Gb of sequence data and 117 million unique TCR beta sequences from some 180 million T cells. The study aimed to test whether cataloging public T cell receptors could reveal signatures of past pathogen exposure. Among around 400 genotyped donors of the cohort, an average of roughly 230,000 unique TCR beta nucleotide sequences was sequenced per donor, of which roughly 18% were non-productive. The later analysis used no new phenotypic data to find candidate immune exposures, relying instead on TCR beta sequences and their occurrence across donors. To predict cytomegalovirus infection status, the study combined high-throughput TCR immunosequencing, statistical association of individual TCRs with disease status, and machine learning. Genome-wide SNP genotypes for about 55% of the roughly 670 donors were used in a later genetic analysis, which treated that subset as a discovery cohort. Because of strong linkage in the cohort, five DR-DQ haplotypes were treated as single units for association and clustering. Among the 398 genotyped donors, approximately 77% belonged to the genetic ancestry cluster associated with self-reported Caucasian donors. The number of typed donors differed by locus: about 620-630 for A, B, C, DRB1 and DQB1; 522 for DQA1; approximately 600 for DPA1; and about 470 for DPB1. HLA typing covered class I and class II loci at four-digit resolution. All discovery cohort repertoires had been generated on a single sequencing platform. In addition to the first cohort of roughly 700 subjects, a separate validation cohort of 120 different subjects was used. Alongside the repertoire data, information on donor age, sex, ethnicity and CMV serostatus was compiled. Approximately 300 gigabases of sequencing data and around 80 million unique TCR sequences made up an early release that covered some 640 HLA-typed donors. To decide whether each TCR beta V gene segment behaved as functional or pseudogenic, an earlier analysis of some 570 of the donors relied on high-throughput TCR beta sequencing. The study used immunosequencing to profile the T cell repertoires of 666 subjects and linked those repertoires to cytomegalovirus serostatus. A later analysis re-analyzed previously published TCR beta repertoires from 650 to 800 donors and added high-resolution HLA genotyping to study TCR occurrence patterns.

Broad study findings and their caveats: Compared with the roughly 720-donor mean, donors in an Asian-associated ancestry cluster had fewer N-insertions in productive TCRs, according to a later genetic analysis. Because counts were too low, 15 to 20 rarely observed V segments, including chromosome 9 orphons, were left out of the earlier analysis of over 550 of the donors. A cluster of highly shared sequence variants was judged likely to be a technical artifact of the sequencing pipeline. Some IMGT-functional V segments, including TRBV6-2 and TRBV6-3, could not be told apart with the 87-base-pair reads, so those segments were excluded. At a false discovery rate of 0.05, a later analysis linked approximately 18,000 TCR beta sequences to specific HLA alleles. Correlated functional status among segregating V segments might reflect linkage disequilibrium, but an unknown experimental factor could not be ruled out. In a later analysis, the rate of TCR association differed among HLA loci, with DRB1 alleles having the most associated TCRs and HLA-C alleles having the fewest. The cohort was sequenced for TCR beta chains only, and without alpha or paired-chain data the features that could be detected were limited. The presence/absence analyses assumed that sequencing depth was roughly uniform across donors, and that assumption may not be true. Immune exposure information for the cohort was limited to CMV serostatus. When HLA alleles, especially DR and DQ, strongly co-occurred, TCR associations were difficult to assign to individual alleles. A later genetic analysis associated a missense DCLRE1C variant with V-gene and J-gene trimming of TCR beta chains, and an independent cohort replicated the association. Broadly in line with IMGT annotations, most TCR beta V segments showed up in productive rearrangements about 87% or about 30% of the time in an earlier analysis of around 600 of the donors. In a later analysis, HLA-associated TCR beta chains were found to be more clonally expanded and to have lower generation probabilities than equally common non-associated chains. Cytomegalovirus status was reported to be diagnosed by the classifier with high specificity and sensitivity in both the original and validation cohorts. The authors suggested that the approach could potentially be extended to other disease states and immunological phenotypes. A further reported finding was that TCR beta sequences accurately predicted the HLA-A and HLA-B alleles for most subjects in the first cohort. Because HLA typing was unavailable for some donors at each locus, only the typed subset was used in association tests. According to a later analysis, parvovirus B19, influenza, CMV and Epstein-Barr virus appeared linked to several top co-occurrence clusters. A few of the identified cytomegalovirus-associated TCR beta chains were confirmed in vitro to be specific for cytomegalovirus antigens. While some public TCRs were present in many individuals, most TCR sequences turned up only very rarely across donors. In a later analysis, most CMV-associated TCR beta chains were found to appear HLA-restricted, with HLA associations seemingly driven largely by CMV exposure. The study listed approximately 150 TCR beta chains as associated with cytomegalovirus.

The library was prepared using the immunoSEQ multiplex PCR assay. For the multiplex PCR, a mixture combining 60 forward primers for TCR Vbeta segments and 13 reverse primers for TCR Jbeta segments was used. Amplification of the CDR3 region of rearranged TCR beta genes was performed with a multiplex PCR assay on genomic DNA. On the Illumina HiSeq System, the amplified TCR beta libraries were sequenced as 87-base-pair reads. The study's processing was this. Across the 600 to 700 repertoires, a later analysis counted roughly 77 million unique TCR beta chains, 8.5 million to 12 million of which were shared by at least two donors. Raw reads were error-corrected and collapsed into unique sequences with a nearest-neighbor algorithm that merged closely related sequences to remove PCR and sequencing errors. CDR3 sequences were aligned to IMGT reference sequences to assign V, D and J gene segments. For a sequence to be retained, at least a six-nucleotide match to both a V gene segment and a J gene segment was required. A rearrangement counted as productive if the CDR3 had no stop codons and remained in frame with V and J, and every other rearrangement counted as non-productive. Following IMGT convention, CDR3 was defined as the stretch from the second conserved V-encoded cysteine up to the conserved J-encoded phenylalanine. The earlier analysis of around 640 of the donors excluded sequences that lacked an unambiguous match to a single V gene segment. In an earlier analysis of more than 500 of the donors, a V segment was called functional when productive rearrangements were above 56.7%, and segregating when the standard deviation between donors exceeded 5%. A statistical classification framework was developed to diagnose cytomegalovirus status using the catalog of TCR beta chain sequences. V and J gene assignment, in a later analysis, came from comparing TCR nucleotide sequences with IMGT/GENE-DB human TR gene sequences. In a later analysis, CDR3 sequences and most-parsimonious VDJ recombination scenarios were assigned using the TCRdist pipeline. In a later analysis, every TCR beta chain was defined by the combination of its CDR3 amino acid sequence and its V-gene family, and reads without a unique V-gene family were dropped. A later analysis removed over 500 highly shared, low-generation-probability nucleotide sequences to deal with suspected cross-contamination and a sequencing artifact. In a later analysis, a clonal expansion index was calculated for each public chain from normalized within-repertoire ranks of inferred template counts. Generation probabilities in a later analysis came from a VDJ recombination model fitted to out-of-frame rearrangements, and those results were checked against IGoR. In a later analysis, hypergeometric tests were used to score TCR-TCR, TCR-HLA and TCR-CMV co-occurrence, with a repertoire-size bias correction applied to TCR pairs. In a later analysis, false discovery rates were estimated by permuting HLA or CMV assignments 20 times. In a later analysis, co-occurring TCRs were grouped with DBSCAN, and TCRdist sequence similarity was added when clustering was performed within HLA-allele-positive subsets. Repertoires with fewer than 30,000 or more than 120,000 public chains, plus five repertoires with anomalous nucleotide sharing, were excluded from co-occurrence clustering. This is the immuneACCESS table as TCRdb keeps it, with only in-frame sequences that have V and J called. A part of the clones is gone; compared with another copy, unresolved V genes explain less than half, and the rest is unexplained. V and J calls and clone size follow that table, whereas D and trimming were derived from the DNA. The sample table holds 200,000 to 250,000 clones, of which roughly 80% were seen once. The ten largest make up 2.5% to 3% of the sample.

The germline V gene (reference sequence) yields LNHDA for CDR1 and SQIVND for CDR2. CDR3 length: 12 amino acids, cysteine to phenylalanine. Only the CDR3 region is kept as DNA, spanning 36 bases read in frame from base 1. A distance of 9 bases separates the germline ends of V and J, which lose 6 bases and 4 bases respectively. The TCR comes from a man younger than 45 in good health and CMV-seronegative. What was sequenced was PBMCs. The chain employs TRBV19 and TRBJ1-2, with an unclear D gene assignment. CDR3 region: CASSNSPYGYTF. In nucleotides, the sequence is TGTGCCAGTAGCAACAGCCCCTATGGCTACACCTTC.